The clone carrying this TCR beta chain was seen a handful of times. Its antigen is currently unknown. The entry originates in a study of cytomegalovirus exposure and HLA in healthy donors. General study results and limits: When presence/absence was analysed, sequencing depth was taken to be roughly uniform across donors. Analysis was carried out at a later point, and it linked a missense DCLRE1C variant to TCR beta V- and J-gene trimming. The study listed some 160 cytomegalovirus-associated TCR beta chains. According to an earlier analysis, most TCR beta V segments yielded productive rearrangements about 90% or about 30% of the time.

The CDR3 totals 14 residues. The germline CDR1 and CDR2 sequences are SGHNT and YYREEE (reference sequence). V was clipped by 3 bases and J by 4 bases; unmatched bases: 6. Amplification used 60 Vbeta primers and 13 Jbeta primers. Method: immunoSEQ multiplex PCR; TCRdb's copy keeps in-frame clones and lacks some. The table shows fewer than 140,000 clones, with about four fifths occurring only once. This chain links TRBV5-4 with TRBJ1-1; 7 bases are shared with TRBD1. What was sequenced was PBMCs. This TCR was recovered from a man aged 50 to 59 in good health and CMV-seronegative. DNA of the CDR3: TGTGCCAGCAGCTGGGAGACAGGGATCACTGAAGCTTTCTTT. Translation gives CASSWETGITEAFF.